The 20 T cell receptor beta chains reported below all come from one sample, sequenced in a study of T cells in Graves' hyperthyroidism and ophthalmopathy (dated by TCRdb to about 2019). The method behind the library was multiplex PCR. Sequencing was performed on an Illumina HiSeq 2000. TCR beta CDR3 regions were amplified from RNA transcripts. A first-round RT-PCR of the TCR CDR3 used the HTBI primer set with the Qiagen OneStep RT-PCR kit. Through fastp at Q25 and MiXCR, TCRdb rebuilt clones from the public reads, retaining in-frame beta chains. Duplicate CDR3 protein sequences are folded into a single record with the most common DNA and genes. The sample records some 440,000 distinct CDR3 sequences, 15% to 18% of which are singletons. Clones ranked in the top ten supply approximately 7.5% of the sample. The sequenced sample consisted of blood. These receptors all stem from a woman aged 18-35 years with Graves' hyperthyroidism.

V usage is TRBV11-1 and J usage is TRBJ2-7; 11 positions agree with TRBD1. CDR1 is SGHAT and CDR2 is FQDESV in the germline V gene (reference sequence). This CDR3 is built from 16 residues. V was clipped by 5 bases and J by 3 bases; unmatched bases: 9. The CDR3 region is CASSQRPGQGVYEQYF. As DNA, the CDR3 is TGTGCCAGCAGCCAGCGACCGGGACAGGGGGTCTACGAGCAGTACTTC.

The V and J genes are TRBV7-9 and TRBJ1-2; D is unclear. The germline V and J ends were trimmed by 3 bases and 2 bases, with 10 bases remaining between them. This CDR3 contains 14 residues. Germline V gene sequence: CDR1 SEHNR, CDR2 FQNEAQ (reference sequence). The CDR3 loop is CASSFLERNYGYTF. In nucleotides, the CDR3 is TGTGCCAGCAGCTTTCTGGAGAGGAACTATGGCTACACCTTC.

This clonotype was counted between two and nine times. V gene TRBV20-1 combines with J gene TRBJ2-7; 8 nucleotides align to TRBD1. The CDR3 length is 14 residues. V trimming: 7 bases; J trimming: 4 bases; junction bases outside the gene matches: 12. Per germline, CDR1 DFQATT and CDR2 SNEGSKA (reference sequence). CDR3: CSVSLRGQEYEQYF. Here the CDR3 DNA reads TGCAGTGTCTCACTACGGGGACAGGAGTACGAGCAGTACTTC.

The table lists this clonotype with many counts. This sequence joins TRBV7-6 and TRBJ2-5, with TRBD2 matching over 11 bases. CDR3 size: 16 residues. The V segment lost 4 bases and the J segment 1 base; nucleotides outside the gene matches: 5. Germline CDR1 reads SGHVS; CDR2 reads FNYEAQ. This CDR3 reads CASSSWGLAVQETQYF. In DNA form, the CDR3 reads TGTGCCAGCAGCTCCTGGGGACTAGCGGTCCAAGAGACCCAGTACTTC.

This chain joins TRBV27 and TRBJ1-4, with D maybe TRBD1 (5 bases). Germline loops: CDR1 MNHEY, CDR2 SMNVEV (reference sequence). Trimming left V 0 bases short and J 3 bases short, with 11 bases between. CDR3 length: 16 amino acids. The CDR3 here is CASSLSVGDPNEKLFF. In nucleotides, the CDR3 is TGTGCCAGCAGTTTATCGGTGGGGGATCCTAATGAAAAACTGTTTTTT. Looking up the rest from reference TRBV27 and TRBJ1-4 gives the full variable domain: EAQVTQNPRYLITVTGKKLTVTCSQNMNHEYMSWYRQDPGLGLRQIYYSMNVEVTDKGDVPEGYKVSRKEKRNFPLILESPSPNQTSLYFCASSLSVGDPNEKLFFGSGTQLSVL.

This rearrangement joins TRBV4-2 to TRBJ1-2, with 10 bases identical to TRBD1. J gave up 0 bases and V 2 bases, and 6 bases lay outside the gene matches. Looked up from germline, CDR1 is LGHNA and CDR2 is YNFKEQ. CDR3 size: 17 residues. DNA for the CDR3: TGTGCCAGCAGCCAACGGGACAGGGGCGACTCTAACTATGGCTACACCTTC. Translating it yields CASSQRDRGDSNYGYTF.

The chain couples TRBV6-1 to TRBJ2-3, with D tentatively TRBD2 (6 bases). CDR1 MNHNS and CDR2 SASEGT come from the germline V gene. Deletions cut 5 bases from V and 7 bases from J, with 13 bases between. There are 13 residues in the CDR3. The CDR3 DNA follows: TGTGCCAGCAGTCCACTAGCTAGCCATACGCAGTATTTT. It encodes CASSPLASHTQYF.

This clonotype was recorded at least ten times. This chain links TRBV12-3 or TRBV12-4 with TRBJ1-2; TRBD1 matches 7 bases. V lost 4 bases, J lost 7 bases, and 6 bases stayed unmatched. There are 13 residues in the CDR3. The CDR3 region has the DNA TGTGCCAGCAGTTCCCGACAGGGTGGTGGCTACACCTTC. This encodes CASSSRQGGGYTF.

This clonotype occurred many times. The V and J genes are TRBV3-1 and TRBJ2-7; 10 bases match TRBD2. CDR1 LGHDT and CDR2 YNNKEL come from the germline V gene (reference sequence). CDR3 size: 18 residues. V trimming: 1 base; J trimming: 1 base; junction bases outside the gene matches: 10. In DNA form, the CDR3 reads TGTGCCAGCAGCCAAGGGCTCGGGGTAGCGGGAGGTTCCTACGAGCAGTACTTC. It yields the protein CASSQGLGVAGGSYEQYF.

Here the CDR3 reads CSASRGYNEQFF. The CDR3 bases are TGCAGTGCTAGTCGGGGGTACAATGAGCAGTTCTTC. V is TRBV20-1 and J is TRBJ2-1, with D perhaps TRBD2 (6 bases). The germline gives CDR1 DFQATT, CDR2 SNEGSKA (reference sequence). CDR3 length: 12 amino acids. Between the trimmed V and J ends, which lost 3 bases and 4 bases, there was a span of 7 bases.

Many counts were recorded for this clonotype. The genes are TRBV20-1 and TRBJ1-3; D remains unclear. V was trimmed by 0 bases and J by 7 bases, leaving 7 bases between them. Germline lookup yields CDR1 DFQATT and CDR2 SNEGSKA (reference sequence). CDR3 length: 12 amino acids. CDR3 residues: CSAREPGNTIYF. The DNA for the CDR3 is TGCAGTGCTAGAGAGCCGGGCAACACCATATATTTT.

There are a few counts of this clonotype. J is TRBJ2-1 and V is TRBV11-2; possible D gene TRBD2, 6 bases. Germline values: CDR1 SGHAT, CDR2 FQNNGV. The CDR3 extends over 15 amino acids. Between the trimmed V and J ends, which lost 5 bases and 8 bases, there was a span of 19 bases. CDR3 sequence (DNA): TGTGCCAGCAGCCTTACTCGGGACTCTCACGATGAGCAGTTCTTC. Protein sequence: CASSLTRDSHDEQFF.

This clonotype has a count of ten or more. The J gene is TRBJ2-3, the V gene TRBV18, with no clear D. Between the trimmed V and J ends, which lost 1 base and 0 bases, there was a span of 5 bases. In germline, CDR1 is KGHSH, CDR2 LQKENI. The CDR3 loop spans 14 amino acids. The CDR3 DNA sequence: TGTGCCAGCTCACCACAACATAGCACAGATACGCAGTATTTT. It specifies CASSPQHSTDTQYF.

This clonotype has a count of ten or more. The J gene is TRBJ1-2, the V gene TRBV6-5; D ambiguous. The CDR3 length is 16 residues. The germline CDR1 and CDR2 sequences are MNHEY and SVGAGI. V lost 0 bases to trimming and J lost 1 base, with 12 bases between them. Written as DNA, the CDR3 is TGTGCCAGCAGTTACTCGTGGGGAAACATTAACTATGGCTACACCTTC. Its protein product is CASSYSWGNINYGYTF.

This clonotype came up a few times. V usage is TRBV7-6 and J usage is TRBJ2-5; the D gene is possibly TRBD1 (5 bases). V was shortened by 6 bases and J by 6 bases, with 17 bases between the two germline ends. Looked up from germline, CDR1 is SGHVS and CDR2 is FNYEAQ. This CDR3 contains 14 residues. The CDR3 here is CASSSGPNRQTQYF. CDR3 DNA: TGTGCCAGCAGTTCAGGGCCCAACCGGCAGACCCAGTACTTC.

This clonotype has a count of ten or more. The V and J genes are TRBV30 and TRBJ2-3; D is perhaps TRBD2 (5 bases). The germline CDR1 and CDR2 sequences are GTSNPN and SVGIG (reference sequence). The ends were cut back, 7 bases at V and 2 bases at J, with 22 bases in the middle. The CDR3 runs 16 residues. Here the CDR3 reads CASLLDGPSLTDTQYF. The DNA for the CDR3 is TGTGCCTCCCTTCTCGATGGACCTAGCCTCACAGATACGCAGTATTTT.

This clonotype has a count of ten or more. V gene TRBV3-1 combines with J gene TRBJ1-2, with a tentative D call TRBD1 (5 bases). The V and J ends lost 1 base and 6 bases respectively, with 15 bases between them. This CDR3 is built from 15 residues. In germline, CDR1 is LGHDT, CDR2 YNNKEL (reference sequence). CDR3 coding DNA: TGTGCCAGCAGCCAAGGAACAAGGGGAGGGGATGGCTACACCTTC. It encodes CASSQGTRGGDGYTF.

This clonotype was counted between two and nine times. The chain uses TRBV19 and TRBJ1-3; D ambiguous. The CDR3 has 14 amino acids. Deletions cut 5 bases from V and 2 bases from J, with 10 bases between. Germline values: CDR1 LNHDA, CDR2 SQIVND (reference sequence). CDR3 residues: CASSSAHPGNTIYF. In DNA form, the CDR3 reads TGTGCCAGTAGTTCGGCCCACCCTGGAAACACCATATATTTT.

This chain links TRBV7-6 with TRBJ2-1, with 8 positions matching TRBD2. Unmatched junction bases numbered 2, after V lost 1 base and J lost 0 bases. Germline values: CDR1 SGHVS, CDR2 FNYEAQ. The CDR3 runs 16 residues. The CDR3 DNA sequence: TGTGCCAGCAGCTTAGTAGCGGGGAGCTCCTACAATGAGCAGTTCTTC. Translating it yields CASSLVAGSSYNEQFF.

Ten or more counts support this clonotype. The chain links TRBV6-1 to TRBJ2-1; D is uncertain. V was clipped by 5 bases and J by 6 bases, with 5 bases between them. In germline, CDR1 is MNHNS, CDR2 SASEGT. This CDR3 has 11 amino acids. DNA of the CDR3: TGTGCCAGCAGTTTTATCAATGAGCAGTTCTTC. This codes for CASSFINEQFF.